This TCR beta chain emerged from a study of cytomegalovirus exposure and HLA in healthy donors. Study as a whole: Per a later analysis, the approximately 690 first-cohort and 110 or so validation repertoires shared one platform.

Profiling relied on immunoSEQ multiplex PCR, and the TCRdb table lists in-frame clones only, not all of them. The sample has some 150,000 clones, about 89% seen once. The study drew the donors from its approximately 110-subject validation cohort, separate from the approximately 670-subject first cohort. The CDR3 is made up of 15 amino acids. CDR1 is LGHNA, CDR2 YSLEER, per germline. The V gene lost 2 bases and the J gene lost 5 bases, with 12 bases spanning the gap. This TCR came from a woman aged 18-29 years in good health and CMV-seropositive. Material: PBMCs. This sequence joins TRBV4-3 and TRBJ2-2; a weak D match, TRBD1 (5 bases). The CDR3 region has the DNA TGCGCCAGCAGCCAAATAAGGGGTTGGACCGGGGAGCTGTTTTTT. It codes for CASSQIRGWTGELFF.